This TCR beta chain comes out of a study of human T cells and chemical hapten exposure. Overall study context: Investigators sensitized around 2 cm by around 2 cm of upper inner arm skin with 2% DPC. Diphenylcyclopropenone was administered weekly to the scalp of patients throughout the roughly 25-week study.

Time point denoted: patch test 2, 6 weeks after DPC sensitization. As to treatment: therapeutic diphenylcyclopropenone sensitization with weekly scalp DPC. The CDR3 extends over 15 amino acids. The trim removed 0 bases at V and 9 bases at J, leaving 7 bases unmatched. Per germline, CDR1 DFQATT and CDR2 SNEGSKA (reference sequence). Authors' methods: Samples held a median of approximately 96,000 TCRs, range about 23,224–690,600. One entry per CDR3 protein, called by TCRdb with MiXCR from the RACE reads. TCRdb's processing, not the authors' own work, is the source of the V and J calls. The sample contains over 130,000 distinct CDR3 sequences, approximately 12% of which appear only once.

The sample consisted of whole blood, taken in connection with sensitization to the hapten diphenylcyclopropenone (DPC). The sequence was obtained from a woman in her 50s with alopecia areata. Some clones in this sample may be carry-over from other donors' samples. The chain joins TRBV20-1 to TRBJ2-1, with 11 bases aligning to TRBD2. The CDR3: CSARDITSGSSEQFF. The DNA for the CDR3 is TGCAGTGCTAGAGATATCACTAGCGGGAGTAGTGAGCAGTTCTTC.